What follows are 9 T cell receptor beta chains derived from one specimen sequenced in a study of control samples from healthy donors and cancer patients. Generated by immunoSEQ multiplex PCR, the TCRdb table keeps only in-frame clones and is missing some. This sample has about 140,000 clones, with approximately 94% found just once. Sequencing was carried out using blood. These receptors all come from a middle-aged man in good health.

The CDR3 protein is CASSVVAGKLFF. CDR3 in DNA: TGTGCCAGCAGCGTAGTCGCGGGAAAGCTGTTTTTT. This sequence joins TRBV9 and TRBJ2-2, with D perhaps TRBD2 (6 bases). V was trimmed by 0 bases and J by 12 bases, leaving 9 bases between them. CDR3 length: 12 residues. Germline V gives CDR1 SGDLS, CDR2 YYNGEE.

The CDR3 protein is CASSLYGGAGNTEAFF. CDR3 nucleotide sequence: TGTGCCAGCAGCTTGTATGGGGGCGCGGGGAACACTGAAGCTTTCTTT. The chain combines TRBV5-4 with TRBJ1-1; TRBD1 might be the D (6 bases). V lost 1 base and J lost 1, with 14 bases in between. CDR3 length: 16 residues. Germline-derived CDR1 and CDR2 are SGHNT and YYREEE (reference sequence).

This clone was detected once. V is TRBV10-3 and J is TRBJ2-7; TRBD1 matches at 7 bases. The length of the CDR3 is 12 residues. The germline V gene encodes CDR1 ENHRY and CDR2 SYGVKD. V trimming: 6 bases; J trimming: 6 bases; junction bases outside the gene matches: 5. The CDR3 DNA is TGTGCCATCAGGGCCGACAGGGCCGAGCAGTACTTC. Translating it yields CAIRADRAEQYF.

The rearrangement joins TRBV20-1 to TRBJ2-5; no reliable D call. In germline, CDR1 is DFQATT, CDR2 SNEGSKA (reference sequence). V lost 0 bases and J 6 bases, leaving 5 bases between the germline ends. This CDR3 has 11 amino acids. In DNA, the CDR3 is TGCAGTGCTAGAGATATTAAGACCCAGTACTTC. It specifies CSARDIKTQYF.

The chain employs TRBV9 and TRBJ1-1, with 9 nucleotides matching TRBD1. Germline trimming cut 3 bases from V and 5 bases from J; bases unmatched to any gene: 8. This CDR3 has 15 amino acids. CDR1 SGDLS and CDR2 YYNGEE come from the germline V gene. The CDR3 DNA is TGTGCCAGCAGCGCCAAGGACAGGGGTGGAACTGAAGCTTTCTTT. It codes for CASSAKDRGGTEAFF.

V gene TRBV10-1 combines with J gene TRBJ1-3, with 9 bases that match TRBD1. Germline values: CDR1 WNHNN, CDR2 SYGVQD (reference sequence). The CDR3 is 14 amino acids. Unmatched junction bases numbered 2, after V lost 4 bases and J lost 4 bases. This CDR3 is CASSGGQGGNTIYF. CDR3 coding DNA: TGCGCCAGCAGTGGAGGACAGGGGGGAAACACCATATATTTT.

The chain has TRBV11-2 and TRBJ2-4; D ambiguous. Germline V CDR1 and CDR2: SGHAT, FQNNGV. V was clipped by 3 bases and J by 1 base, with 7 bases between them. This CDR3 spans 14 amino acids. CDR3 protein: CASSFRAAKNIQYF. The CDR3 bases are TGTGCCAGCAGCTTTAGGGCTGCCAAAAACATTCAGTACTTC.

The genes are TRBV27 and TRBJ1-2, with D perhaps TRBD1 (5 bases). The CDR3 covers 15 residues. V lost 5 bases, J lost 8 bases, and 21 bases lay in between. CDR1 MNHEY and CDR2 SMNVEV come from the germline V gene (reference sequence). CDR3 protein: CASSPSVVRVNGYTF. For the CDR3, the DNA is TGTGCCAGCAGTCCCTCGGTGGTCAGGGTGAACGGCTACACCTTC.

The rearrangement joins TRBV29-1 to TRBJ2-3; 8 nucleotides line up with TRBD1. This CDR3 has 12 amino acids. From germline, CDR1 is SQVTM and CDR2 ANQGSEA. V trimming: 6 bases; J trimming: 4 bases; junction bases outside the gene matches: 3. The CDR3 DNA is TGCAGCGTCGACAGGGGTGCAGATACGCAGTATTTT. This sequence encodes CSVDRGADTQYF.